This note documents a single T cell receptor (beta chain) sequence. The investigators sampled blood at baseline, at cycle 4 day 1, and at cycle 7 day 1. These data come from a study of OX40 agonist ivuxolimab in advanced cancers. At the level of the study: While on treatment, patients had intravenous ivuxolimab at 0.01 to 10 mg/kg every 2 weeks. A history of anti-PD-1, anti-PD-L1 or anti-CTLA-4 therapy was acceptable, and approximately 41% had some. Three dose-escalation patients had partial responses: one with hepatocellular carcinoma and two with cutaneous melanoma.

Method: immunoSEQ multiplex PCR; TCRdb's copy keeps in-frame clones and lacks some. Among more than 45,000 clones listed, around 90% were seen once. V lost 1 base and J lost 2, with 6 bases in between. The germline V gene encodes CDR1 SGHAT and CDR2 FQNNGV. This CDR3 has 14 residues. V is TRBV11-2 and J is TRBJ1-5; no clear D gene. The specimen comprised CD4+ or CD8+ T cells sorted from blood, sampled in a trial of the OX40 agonist ivuxolimab. The receptor was derived from an adult with an advanced solid tumor such as melanoma, head and neck, liver or kidney cancer. The CDR3 is CASSLGQGNQPQHF. CDR3 coding DNA: TGTGCCAGCAGCTTAGGTCAGGGCAATCAGCCCCAGCATTTT.